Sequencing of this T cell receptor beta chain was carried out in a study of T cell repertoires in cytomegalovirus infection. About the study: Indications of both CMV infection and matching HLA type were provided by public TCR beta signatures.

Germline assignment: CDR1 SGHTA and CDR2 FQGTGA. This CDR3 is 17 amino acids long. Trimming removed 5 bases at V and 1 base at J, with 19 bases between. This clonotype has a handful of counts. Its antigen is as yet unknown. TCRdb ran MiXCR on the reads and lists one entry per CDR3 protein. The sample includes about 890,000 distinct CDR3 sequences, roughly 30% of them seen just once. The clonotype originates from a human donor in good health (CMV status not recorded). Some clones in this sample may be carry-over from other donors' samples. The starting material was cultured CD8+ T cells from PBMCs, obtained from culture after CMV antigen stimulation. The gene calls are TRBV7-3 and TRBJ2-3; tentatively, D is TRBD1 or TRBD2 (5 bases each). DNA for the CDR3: TGTGCCAGCAGCCCACAGAGGGGCGGCTCGCGCACAGATACGCAGTATTTT. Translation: CASSPQRGGSRTDTQYF. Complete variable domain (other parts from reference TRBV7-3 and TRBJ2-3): GAGVSQTPSNKVTEKGKYVELRCDPISGHTALYWYRQSLGQGPEFLIYFQGTGAADDSGLPNDRFFAVRPEGSVSTLKIQRTERGDSAVYLCASSPQRGGSRTDTQYFGPGTRLTVL.